A single T cell receptor (beta chain) is shown here with its context. Its antigen is still unknown. Per-base quality was not reported, and no clone a single base away is much larger than it. Library method: the immunoSEQ multiplex PCR assay. What TCRdb holds here is the immuneACCESS table cut down to in-frame rearrangements. Part of the clones is not present; checked against another copy, under half of the missing clones reflect an unresolved V gene, and the others are unexplained. Present in this sample are fewer than 30,000 clones, approximately 92% of which were seen just once. The ten largest clonotypes hold 5% to 6% of the sample. The data belong to a study of T cell changes during pregnancy in multiple sclerosis (dated by TCRdb to the late 2010s). In terms of the full investigation: In women with multiple sclerosis, the researchers looked at how the T cell repertoire shifted as pregnancy progressed.

The germline V end is reduced by 1 base and the J end by 14 bases; junction bases left unmatched: 5. Taken from cysteine to phenylalanine, the CDR3 has 12 residues. Of the read, only the CDR3 DNA is kept; its 36 bases are in frame from base 1. For CDR1 and CDR2, the germline V gene (reference sequence) lists SEHNR and FQNEAQ. The sequencing used CD8+ T cells from peripheral blood mononuclear cells, collected before pregnancy. In this chain, TRBV7-9 is recombined with TRBJ1-5, and 7 bases in between align with TRBD1. The clonotype originates from a female donor with multiple sclerosis, enrolled in a pregnancy study. For the CDR3, the sequence is CASSLGDRAKHF. The nucleotides are TGTGCCAGCAGCTTAGGAGACAGGGCGAAGCATTTT.